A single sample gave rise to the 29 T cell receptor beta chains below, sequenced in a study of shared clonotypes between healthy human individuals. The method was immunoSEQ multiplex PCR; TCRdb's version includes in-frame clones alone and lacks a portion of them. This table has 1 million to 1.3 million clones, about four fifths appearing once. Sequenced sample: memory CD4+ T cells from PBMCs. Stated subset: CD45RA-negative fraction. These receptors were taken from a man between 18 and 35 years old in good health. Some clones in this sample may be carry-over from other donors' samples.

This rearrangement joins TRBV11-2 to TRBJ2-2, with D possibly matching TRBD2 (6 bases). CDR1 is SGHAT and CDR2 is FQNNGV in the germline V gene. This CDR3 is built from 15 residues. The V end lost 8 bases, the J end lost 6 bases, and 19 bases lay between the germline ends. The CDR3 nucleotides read TGTGCCAGCGGCTCTAGCGCTACCTGGGCCGGGGAGCTGTTTTTT. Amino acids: CASGSSATWAGELFF.

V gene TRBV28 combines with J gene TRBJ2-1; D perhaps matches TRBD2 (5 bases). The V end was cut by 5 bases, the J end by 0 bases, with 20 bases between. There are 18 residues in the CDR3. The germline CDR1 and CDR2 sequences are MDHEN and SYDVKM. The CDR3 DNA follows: TGTGCCAGCAGTCCCTTTCCCGGGTTGGGGAGCTCCTACAATGAGCAGTTCTTC. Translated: CASSPFPGLGSSYNEQFF.

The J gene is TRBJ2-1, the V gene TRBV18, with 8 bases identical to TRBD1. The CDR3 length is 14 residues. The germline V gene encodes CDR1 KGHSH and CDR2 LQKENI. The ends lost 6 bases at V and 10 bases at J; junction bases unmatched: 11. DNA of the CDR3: TGTGCCAGCTCTCCCGACAGGGGCTATGGGGAGCAGTTCTTC. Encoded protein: CASSPDRGYGEQFF.

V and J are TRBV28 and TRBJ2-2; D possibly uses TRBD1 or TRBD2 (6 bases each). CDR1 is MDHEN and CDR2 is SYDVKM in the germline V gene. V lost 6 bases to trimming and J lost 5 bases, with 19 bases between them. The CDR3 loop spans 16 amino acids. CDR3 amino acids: CASRGGSGALTGELFF. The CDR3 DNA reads TGTGCCAGCAGAGGGGGGTCAGGGGCGCTTACCGGGGAGCTGTTTTTT.

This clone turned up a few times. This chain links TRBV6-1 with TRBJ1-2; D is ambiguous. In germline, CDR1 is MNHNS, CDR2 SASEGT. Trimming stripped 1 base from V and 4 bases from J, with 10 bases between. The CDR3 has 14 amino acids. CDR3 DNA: TGTGCCAGCAGTGAAGATGAGTACCTCTATGGCTACACCTTC. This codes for CASSEDEYLYGYTF.

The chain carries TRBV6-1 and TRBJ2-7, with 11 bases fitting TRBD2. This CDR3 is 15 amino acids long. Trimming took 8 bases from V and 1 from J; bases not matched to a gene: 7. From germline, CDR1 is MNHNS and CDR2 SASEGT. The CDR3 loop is CASEGTSGSSYEQYF. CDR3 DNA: TGTGCCAGCGAAGGAACTAGCGGGAGTTCCTACGAGCAGTACTTC.

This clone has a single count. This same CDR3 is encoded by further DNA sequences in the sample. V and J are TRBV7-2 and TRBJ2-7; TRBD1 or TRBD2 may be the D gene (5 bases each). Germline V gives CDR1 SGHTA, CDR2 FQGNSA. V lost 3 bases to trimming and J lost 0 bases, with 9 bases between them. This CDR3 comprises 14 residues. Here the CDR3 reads CASSFGTRSYEQYF. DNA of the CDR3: TGTGCCAGCAGCTTTGGGACCCGCTCCTACGAGCAGTACTTC.

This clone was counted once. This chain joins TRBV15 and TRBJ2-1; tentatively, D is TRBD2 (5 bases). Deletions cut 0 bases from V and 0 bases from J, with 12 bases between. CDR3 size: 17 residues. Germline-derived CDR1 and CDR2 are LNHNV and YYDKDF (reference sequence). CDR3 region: CATSRDSRTGSYNEQFF. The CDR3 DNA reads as TGTGCCACCAGCAGAGATTCCCGGACTGGCTCCTACAATGAGCAGTTCTTC. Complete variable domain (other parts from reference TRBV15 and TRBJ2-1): DAMVIQNPRYQVTQFGKPVTLSCSQTLNHNVMYWYQQKSSQAPKLLFHYYDKDFNNEADTPDNFQSRRPNTSFCFLDIRSPGLGDTAMYLCATSRDSRTGSYNEQFFGPGTRLTVL.

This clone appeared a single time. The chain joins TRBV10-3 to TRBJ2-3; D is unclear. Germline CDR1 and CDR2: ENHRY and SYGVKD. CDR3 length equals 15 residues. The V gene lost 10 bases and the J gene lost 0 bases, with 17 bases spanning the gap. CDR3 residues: CATSAVAPSTDTQYF. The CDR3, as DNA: TGTGCCACCTCGGCGGTGGCCCCTAGCACAGATACGCAGTATTTT.

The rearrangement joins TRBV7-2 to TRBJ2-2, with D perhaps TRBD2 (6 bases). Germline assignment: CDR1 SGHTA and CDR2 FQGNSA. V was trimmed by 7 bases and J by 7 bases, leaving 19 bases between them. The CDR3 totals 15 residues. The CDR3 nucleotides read TGTGCCAGCACCCCAATGAGGAGGGTCGGCGGGGAGCTGTTTTTT. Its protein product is CASTPMRRVGGELFF.

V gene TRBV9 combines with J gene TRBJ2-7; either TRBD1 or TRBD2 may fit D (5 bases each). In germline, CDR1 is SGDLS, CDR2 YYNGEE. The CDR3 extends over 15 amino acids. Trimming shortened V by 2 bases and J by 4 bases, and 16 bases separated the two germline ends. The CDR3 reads CASSVSLGPQYEQYF. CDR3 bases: TGTGCCAGCAGCGTGAGCCTGGGACCACAATACGAGCAGTACTTC.

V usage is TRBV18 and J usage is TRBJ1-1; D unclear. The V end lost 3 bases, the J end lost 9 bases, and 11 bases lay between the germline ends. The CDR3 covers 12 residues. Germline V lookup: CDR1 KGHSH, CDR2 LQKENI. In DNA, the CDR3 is TGTGCCAGCTCACCGGGCTCAGATAAAGCTTTCTTT. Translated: CASSPGSDKAFF.

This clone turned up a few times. CDR3 amino acids: CASSDRIAEAFF. The CDR3 DNA is TGTGCCAGCTCTGATAGGATCGCTGAAGCTTTCTTT. The gene calls are TRBV28 and TRBJ1-1; no firm D call. Trimming took off 8 bases at V and 6 bases at J, with 13 bases between the two ends. This CDR3 has 12 residues. From germline, CDR1 is MDHEN and CDR2 SYDVKM.

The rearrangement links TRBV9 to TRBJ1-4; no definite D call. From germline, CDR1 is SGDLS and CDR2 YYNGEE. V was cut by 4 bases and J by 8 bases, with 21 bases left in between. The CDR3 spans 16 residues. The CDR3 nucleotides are TGTGCCAGCAGCCCATCCCTCCGAGGCCATACCGAAAAACTGTTTTTT. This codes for CASSPSLRGHTEKLFF.

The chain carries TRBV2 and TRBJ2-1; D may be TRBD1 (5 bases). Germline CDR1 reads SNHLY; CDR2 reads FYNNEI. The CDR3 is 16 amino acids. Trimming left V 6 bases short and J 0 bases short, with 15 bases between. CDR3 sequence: CASRYEGVSSYNEQFF. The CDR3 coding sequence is TGTGCCAGCAGGTACGAAGGGGTTAGCTCCTACAATGAGCAGTTCTTC.

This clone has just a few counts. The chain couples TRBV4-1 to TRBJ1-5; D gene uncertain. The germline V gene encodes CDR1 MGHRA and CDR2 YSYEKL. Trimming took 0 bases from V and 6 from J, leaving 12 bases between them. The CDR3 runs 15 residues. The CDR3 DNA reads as TGCGCCAGCAGCCAAGAGGGAGGGTTCGCTCAGCCCCAGCATTTT. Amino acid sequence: CASSQEGGFAQPQHF.

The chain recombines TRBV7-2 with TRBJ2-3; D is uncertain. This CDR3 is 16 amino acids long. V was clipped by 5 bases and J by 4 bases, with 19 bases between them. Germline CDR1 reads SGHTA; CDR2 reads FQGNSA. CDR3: CASSKVESPPADTQYF. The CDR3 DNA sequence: TGTGCCAGCAGCAAGGTCGAGTCCCCTCCCGCAGATACGCAGTATTTT.

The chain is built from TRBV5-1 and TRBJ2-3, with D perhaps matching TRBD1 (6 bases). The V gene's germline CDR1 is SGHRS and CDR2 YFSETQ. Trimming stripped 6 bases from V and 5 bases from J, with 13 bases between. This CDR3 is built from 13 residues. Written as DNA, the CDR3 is TGCGCCAGCAAACTGGGGGCGGGAGATACGCAGTATTTT. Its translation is CASKLGAGDTQYF.

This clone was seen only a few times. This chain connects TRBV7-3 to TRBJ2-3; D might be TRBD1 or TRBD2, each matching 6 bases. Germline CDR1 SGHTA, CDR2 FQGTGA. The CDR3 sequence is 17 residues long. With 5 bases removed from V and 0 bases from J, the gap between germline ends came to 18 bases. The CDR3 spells CASSPGGGITSTDTQYF. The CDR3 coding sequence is TGTGCCAGCAGCCCAGGAGGGGGGATTACTAGCACAGATACGCAGTATTTT.

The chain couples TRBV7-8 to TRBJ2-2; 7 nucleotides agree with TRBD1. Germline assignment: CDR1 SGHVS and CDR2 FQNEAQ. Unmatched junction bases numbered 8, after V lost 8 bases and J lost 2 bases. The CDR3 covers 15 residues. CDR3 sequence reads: CASHPRDSNTGELFF. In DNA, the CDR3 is TGTGCCAGCCACCCCCGGGACAGTAACACCGGGGAGCTGTTTTTT.

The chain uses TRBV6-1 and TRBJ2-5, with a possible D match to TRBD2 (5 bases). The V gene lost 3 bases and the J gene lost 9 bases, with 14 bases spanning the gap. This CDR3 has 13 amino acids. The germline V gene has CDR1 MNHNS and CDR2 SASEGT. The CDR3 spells CASSDRVTEAQYF. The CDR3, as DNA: TGTGCCAGCAGTGATCGGGTCACGGAGGCCCAGTACTTC.

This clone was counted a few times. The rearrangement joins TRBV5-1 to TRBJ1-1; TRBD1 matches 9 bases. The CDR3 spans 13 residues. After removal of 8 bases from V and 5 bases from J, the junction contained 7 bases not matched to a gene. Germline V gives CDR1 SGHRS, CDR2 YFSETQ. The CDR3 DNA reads TGCGCCAGTGGGGGACAGGGTGGGACTGAAGCTTTCTTT. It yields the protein CASGGQGGTEAFF. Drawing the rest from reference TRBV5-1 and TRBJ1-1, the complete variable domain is KAGVTQTPRYLIKTRGQQVTLSCSPISGHRSVSWYQQTPGQGLQFLFEYFSETQRNKGNFPGRFSGRQFSNSRSEMNVSTLELGDSALYLCASGGQGGTEAFFGQGTRLTVV.

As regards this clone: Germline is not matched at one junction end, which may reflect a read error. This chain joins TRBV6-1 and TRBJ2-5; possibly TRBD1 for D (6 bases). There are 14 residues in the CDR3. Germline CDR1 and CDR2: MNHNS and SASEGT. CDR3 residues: CASREGGAGETQYF. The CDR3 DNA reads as TGTGCCAGCAGGGAAGGGGGTGCGGGAGAGACCCAGTACTTC.

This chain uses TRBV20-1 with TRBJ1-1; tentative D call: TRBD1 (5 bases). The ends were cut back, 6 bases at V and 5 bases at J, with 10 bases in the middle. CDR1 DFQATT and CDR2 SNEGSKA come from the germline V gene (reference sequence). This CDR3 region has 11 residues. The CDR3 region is CSAERGTEAFF. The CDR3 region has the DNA TGCAGTGCCGAAAGGGGTACTGAAGCTTTCTTT.

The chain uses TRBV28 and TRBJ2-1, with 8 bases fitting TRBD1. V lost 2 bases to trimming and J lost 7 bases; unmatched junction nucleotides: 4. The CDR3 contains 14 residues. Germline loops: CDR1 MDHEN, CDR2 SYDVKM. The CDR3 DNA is TGTGCCAGCAGTTTAGACAGGGACAGGAATGAGCAGTTCTTC. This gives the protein CASSLDRDRNEQFF.

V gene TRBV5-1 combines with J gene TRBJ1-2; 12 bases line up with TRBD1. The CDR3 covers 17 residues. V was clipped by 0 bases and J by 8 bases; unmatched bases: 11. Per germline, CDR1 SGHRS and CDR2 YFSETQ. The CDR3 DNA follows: TGCGCCAGCAGCTTGGTGGTGGTCGGGACAGGGGGCGGCGGCTACACCTTC. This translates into CASSLVVVGTGGGGYTF. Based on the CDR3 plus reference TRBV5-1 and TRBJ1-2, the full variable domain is KAGVTQTPRYLIKTRGQQVTLSCSPISGHRSVSWYQQTPGQGLQFLFEYFSETQRNKGNFPGRFSGRQFSNSRSEMNVSTLELGDSALYLCASSLVVVGTGGGGYTFGSGTRLTVV.

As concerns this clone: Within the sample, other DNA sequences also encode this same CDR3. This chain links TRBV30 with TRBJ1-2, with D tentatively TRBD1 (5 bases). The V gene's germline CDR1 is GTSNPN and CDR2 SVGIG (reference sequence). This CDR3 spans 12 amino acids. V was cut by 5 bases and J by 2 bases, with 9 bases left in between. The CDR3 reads CAWSGGNYGYTF. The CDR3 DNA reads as TGTGCCTGGTCTGGGGGGAACTATGGCTACACCTTC.

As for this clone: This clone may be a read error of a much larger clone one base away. DNA of the CDR3: TGTGCCAGCAGCTTAGACAGGACCTACGAGCAGTACTTC. Protein product: CASSLDRTYEQYF. The gene calls are TRBV7-8 and TRBJ2-7; possibly TRBD1 for D (5 bases). The CDR3 has 13 residues. V lost 1 base, J lost 2 bases, and 6 bases lay in between. Germline V lookup: CDR1 SGHVS, CDR2 FQNEAQ.

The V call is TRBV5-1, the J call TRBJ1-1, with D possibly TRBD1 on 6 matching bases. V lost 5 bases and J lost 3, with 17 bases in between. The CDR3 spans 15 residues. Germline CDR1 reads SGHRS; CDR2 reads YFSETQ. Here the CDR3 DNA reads TGCGCCAGCAGAAGGGAAGCAGGGGTACACACTGAAGCTTTCTTT. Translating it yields CASRREAGVHTEAFF.